Below, one T cell receptor (beta chain) is given with its context. This sample is drawn from a study of blood T cell repertoires in COVID-19. The overall study: T cells, B-cell-depleted T cells, or PBMCs provided the cDNA or gDNA that served as material.

The germline CDR1 and CDR2 sequences are KGHDR and SFDVKD. J lost 5 bases, V lost 3 bases, and 10 bases had no gene match. The CDR3 runs to 17 residues. How the authors handled the data: Estimation of nucleated cell counts relied on the amplification of reference gene primers. The table came from immunoSEQ multiplex PCR; TCRdb's copy has only in-frame clones and leaves some out. The DNA gave D and trimming, while V, J and clone size come from that table. The sample consists of around 100,000 clones, about 90% of them appearing once. The chain combines TRBV24-1 with TRBJ2-3; 10 nucleotides match TRBD1. The sequence was obtained from a man younger than 45 in a cohort sampled during active COVID-19. The material sequenced was peripheral blood. The CDR3 is CATSDPRDRGSGDTQYF. CDR3 nucleotide sequence: TGTGCCACCAGTGATCCTCGGGACAGGGGATCCGGAGATACGCAGTATTTT.